Below, one T cell receptor (beta chain) is given with its context. V gave up 7 bases and J gave up 8 bases; unmatched junction bases: 10. The length of the CDR3 is 15 residues. This entry is derived from a study of molecular identifiers for immune sequencing clone quantification. Each CDR3 protein gets one entry after TCRdb re-called the PCR reads with MiXCR. The table lists under 800,000 distinct CDR3 sequences, about 25% of them singletons. The source of this sequence is a human donor in good health. Some libraries in this study had Jurkat cell RNA spiked in. Sequenced sample: naive CD8+ T cells from blood, with Jurkat cell RNA spiked in. Described subset: FACS-sorted CD8+CD4-CCR7+CD45RA+ naive T cells. This chain links TRBV12-3 or TRBV12-4 with TRBJ2-1; 11 bases are shared with TRBD2. The CDR3 loop is CASNANRLAGYEQFF. In DNA form, the CDR3 reads TGTGCCAGCAACGCTAATAGACTAGCGGGGTATGAGCAGTTCTTC.